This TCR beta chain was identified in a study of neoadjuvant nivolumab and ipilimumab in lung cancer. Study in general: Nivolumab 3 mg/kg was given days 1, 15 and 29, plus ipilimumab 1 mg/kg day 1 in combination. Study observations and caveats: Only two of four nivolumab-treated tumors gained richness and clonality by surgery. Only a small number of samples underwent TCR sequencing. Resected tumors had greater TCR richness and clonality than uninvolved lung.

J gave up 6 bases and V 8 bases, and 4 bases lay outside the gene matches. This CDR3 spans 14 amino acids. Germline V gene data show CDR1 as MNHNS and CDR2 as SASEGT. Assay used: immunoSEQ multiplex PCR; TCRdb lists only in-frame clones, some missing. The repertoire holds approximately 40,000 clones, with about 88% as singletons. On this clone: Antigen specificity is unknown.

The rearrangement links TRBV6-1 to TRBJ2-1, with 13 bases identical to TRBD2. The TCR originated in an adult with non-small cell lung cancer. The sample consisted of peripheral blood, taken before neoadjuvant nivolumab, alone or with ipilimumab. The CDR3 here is CASRTSGSPNEQFF. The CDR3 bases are TGTGCCAGCCGGACTAGCGGGAGCCCCAATGAGCAGTTCTTC.